The 28 T cell receptor beta chains presented below share a single source sample, sequenced in a study of T cell changes during pregnancy in multiple sclerosis. Assay: immunoSEQ multiplex PCR; the TCRdb copy retains only in-frame clones and omits some. The data hold around 63,000 clones, with about 90% observed a single time. The starting material was peripheral blood, obtained after pregnancy. The receptors shown here come from a female donor with multiple sclerosis, enrolled in a pregnancy study.

The chain links TRBV5-6 to TRBJ2-1, with 7 bases identical to TRBD2. Germline V gene lookup returns CDR1 SGHDT and CDR2 YYEEEE. The J segment lost 4 bases and the V segment lost 0 bases, leaving 4 bases of the junction unmatched. This CDR3 contains 15 residues. The CDR3 DNA reads as TGTGCCAGCAGCTTGGGTGCGGGAGTATACAATGAGCAGTTCTTC. Amino acid sequence: CASSLGAGVYNEQFF.

This sequence joins TRBV5-1 and TRBJ2-7; D possibly corresponds to TRBD2 (6 bases). Germline V gene lookup returns CDR1 SGHRS and CDR2 YFSETQ. The length of the CDR3 is 14 residues. Deletions cut 1 base from V and 5 bases from J, with 13 bases between. This chain's CDR3 is CASSLLRGSHEQYF. CDR3 DNA sequence: TGCGCCAGCAGCTTGCTGCGGGGTTCTCACGAGCAGTACTTC.

The gene calls are TRBV5-1 and TRBJ2-5; 11 bases match TRBD2. J was trimmed by 4 bases and V by 0 bases; bases with no gene match: 8. Per germline, CDR1 SGHRS and CDR2 YFSETQ. This CDR3 spans 17 amino acids. The CDR3 nucleotides read TGCGCCAGCAGCTTGGCAGGTAGCGGGAGGGCCGGAGAGACCCAGTACTTC. Translating gives CASSLAGSGRAGETQYF.

The chain links TRBV13 to TRBJ2-3, with D uncertain. The germline V and J ends were trimmed by 5 bases and 2 bases, with 8 bases remaining between them. Germline CDR1 and CDR2: PRHDT and FYEKMQ (reference sequence). The CDR3 extends over 13 amino acids. CDR3 in amino acids: CASSGSSTDTQYF. DNA of the CDR3: TGTGCCAGCAGCGGCTCCTCCACAGATACGCAGTATTTT.

The V call is TRBV6-1, the J call TRBJ1-1, with 7 bases matching TRBD1. The CDR3 totals 14 residues. Per the germline V gene, CDR1 is MNHNS and CDR2 is SASEGT. With V trimmed by 7 bases and J by 5 bases, 10 bases remained unmatched. This CDR3 is CASNPTGASTEAFF. The CDR3 bases are TGTGCCAGCAATCCAACAGGGGCCTCGACTGAAGCTTTCTTT.

This rearrangement joins TRBV5-1 to TRBJ2-2, with 8 bases lining up with TRBD2. The trim removed 2 bases at V and 0 bases at J, leaving 3 bases unmatched. This CDR3 contains 16 residues. Germline assignment: CDR1 SGHRS and CDR2 YFSETQ. CDR3 loop: CASSFSGTPNTGELFF. In DNA, the CDR3 is TGCGCCAGCAGCTTTAGCGGGACGCCGAACACCGGGGAGCTGTTTTTT.

The genes are TRBV5-1 and TRBJ2-5, with 8 bases fitting TRBD2. Per the germline V gene, CDR1 is SGHRS and CDR2 is YFSETQ. After removal of 4 bases from V and 5 bases from J, the junction contained 7 bases not matched to a gene. CDR3 length: 14 amino acids. The CDR3 bases are TGCGCCAGCAGCAATAGCGGGATCAGGGAGACCCAGTACTTC. Amino acids: CASSNSGIRETQYF.

The chain couples TRBV13 to TRBJ1-1, with D perhaps matching TRBD1 (6 bases). V was pared by 5 bases and J by 2 bases, with 15 bases between. This CDR3 has 15 residues. Germline CDR1 PRHDT, CDR2 FYEKMQ (reference sequence). As DNA, the CDR3 is TGTGCCAGCAGCCCTACGGGACATCCTAACACTGAAGCTTTCTTT. Translating gives CASSPTGHPNTEAFF.

The chain has TRBV6-1 and TRBJ1-4; D is possibly TRBD1 (5 bases). Germline CDR1 MNHNS, CDR2 SASEGT. The CDR3 covers 14 residues. V lost 5 bases and J 8 bases, leaving 15 bases between the germline ends. The CDR3 nucleotides read TGTGCCAGCAGTAACCGGGACTTGGAGGAAAAACTGTTTTTT. Its protein is CASSNRDLEEKLFF.

The chain employs TRBV30 and TRBJ1-1; D remains unclear. The CDR3 covers 14 residues. Per germline, CDR1 GTSNPN and CDR2 SVGIG (reference sequence). Trimming removed 1 base from V and 11 bases from J, with 20 bases in between. The CDR3: CAWSAPGGLGGAFF. CDR3 DNA sequence: TGTGCCTGGAGTGCCCCTGGAGGACTCGGTGGGGCTTTCTTT. The full variable domain, rest sourced from reference TRBV30 and TRBJ1-1, is SQTIHQWPATLVQPVGSPLSLECTVEGTSNPNLYWYRQAAGRGLQLLFYSVGIGQISSEVPQNLSASRPQDRQFILSSKKLLLSDSGFYLCAWSAPGGLGGAFFGQGTRLTVV.

The CDR3 sequence is CASSRPGTSVGVLTF. DNA of the CDR3: TGTGCCAGCAGCCGTCCCGGGACATCGGTCGGCGTCCTGACTTTC. The V call is TRBV5-4, the J call TRBJ2-6; perhaps TRBD1 as D (6 bases). The V and J ends lost 4 bases and 12 bases respectively, with 20 bases between them. This CDR3 is 15 amino acids long. Germline V gene lookup returns CDR1 SGHNT and CDR2 YYREEE (reference sequence). Full variable domain (rest looked up from reference TRBV5-4 and TRBJ2-6): ETGVTQSPTHLIKTRGQQVTLRCSSQSGHNTVSWYQQALGQGPQFIFQYYREEENGRGNFPPRFSGLQFPNYSSELNVNALELDDSALYLCASSRPGTSVGVLTFGAGSRLTVL.

The CDR3 here is CASSFVAGAQETQYF. The CDR3 region has the DNA TGTGCCAGCAGCTTTGTAGCGGGGGCCCAAGAGACCCAGTACTTC. The V gene is TRBV5-4, the J gene TRBJ2-5, with 9 nucleotides matching TRBD2. This CDR3 is 15 amino acids long. After removal of 2 bases from V and 1 base from J, the junction contained 3 bases not matched to a gene. Germline assignment: CDR1 SGHNT and CDR2 YYREEE (reference sequence). The complete variable domain, with remaining parts taken from reference TRBV5-4 and TRBJ2-5, reads ETGVTQSPTHLIKTRGQQVTLRCSSQSGHNTVSWYQQALGQGPQFIFQYYREEENGRGNFPPRFSGLQFPNYSSELNVNALELDDSALYLCASSFVAGAQETQYFGPGTRLLVL.

Here the CDR3 DNA reads TGTGCCAGCAGCAAAAGCGGCACAACACATTACCAAGAGACCCAGTACTTC. Translation: CASSKSGTTHYQETQYF. This chain uses TRBV21-1 with TRBJ2-5; TRBD2, as called in the table, went unchecked against the DNA. TRBV21-1 is reported as a pseudogene. There are 17 residues in the CDR3.

The chain couples TRBV7-8 to TRBJ1-3; the match to TRBD1 covers 8 bases. This CDR3 is 17 amino acids long. V was clipped by 5 bases and J by 3 bases; unmatched bases: 12. Germline V CDR1 and CDR2: SGHVS, FQNEAQ. CDR3 loop: CASSESTRTGFGNTIYF. The CDR3 DNA reads as TGTGCCAGCAGCGAGAGCACCAGGACAGGGTTTGGAAACACCATATATTTT.

The rearrangement joins TRBV9 to TRBJ2-2; TRBD2 aligns across 8 bases. This CDR3 is 15 amino acids long. V gave up 2 bases and J gave up 3 bases; unmatched junction bases: 3. CDR1 is SGDLS, CDR2 YYNGEE, per germline. As DNA, the CDR3 is TGTGCCAGCAGCGTTAGCGGGATTCACACCGGGGAGCTGTTTTTT. Encoded protein: CASSVSGIHTGELFF.

This rearrangement joins TRBV19 to TRBJ2-6; maybe TRBD2 (5 bases). CDR1 is LNHDA and CDR2 is SQIVND in the germline V gene (reference sequence). The CDR3 has 16 amino acids. The V and J ends lost 5 bases and 4 bases respectively, with 15 bases between them. CDR3 sequence: CASSREGTYGANVLTF. CDR3 nucleotides: TGTGCCAGTAGTCGAGAGGGAACTTACGGGGCCAACGTCCTGACTTTC.

V and J are TRBV9 and TRBJ1-1; unclear D gene. V was trimmed by 0 bases and J by 1 base, leaving 4 bases between them. This CDR3 contains 13 residues. Per the germline V gene, CDR1 is SGDLS and CDR2 is YYNGEE. The CDR3 spells CASSVGPNTEAFF. The CDR3 nucleotides are TGTGCCAGCAGCGTAGGGCCGAACACTGAAGCTTTCTTT. Full variable domain (remainder filled in from reference TRBV9 and TRBJ1-1): DSGVTQTPKHLITATGQRVTLRCSPRSGDLSVYWYQQSLDQGLQFLIQYYNGEERAKGNILERFSAQQFPDLHSELNLSSLELGDSALYFCASSVGPNTEAFFGQGTRLTVV.

This chain uses TRBV7-3 with TRBJ2-1; 8 positions match TRBD2. This CDR3 is 15 amino acids long. Trimming cost V 5 bases and J 3 bases; bases outside gene matches: 6. Germline V gene sequence: CDR1 SGHTA, CDR2 FQGTGA. This CDR3 is CASSKTSADYNEQFF. CDR3 sequence (DNA): TGTGCCAGCAGCAAGACTAGCGCAGACTACAATGAGCAGTTCTTC.

The chain links TRBV6-1 to TRBJ2-5; maybe TRBD1 (6 bases). Germline CDR1 reads MNHNS; CDR2 reads SASEGT. V shed 7 bases and J shed 4 bases, with 19 bases lying between them. There are 15 residues in the CDR3. The CDR3, as DNA: TGTGCCAGCACCCTACAGGGACATAGGGCAGAGACCCAGTACTTC. As protein: CASTLQGHRAETQYF.

The chain employs TRBV6-5 and TRBJ2-7, with TRBD1 identical over 8 bases. CDR3 length: 14 residues. The germline V gene encodes CDR1 MNHEY and CDR2 SVGAGI. V dropped 5 bases and J dropped 3; count of bases not matched to a gene: 6. This CDR3 is CASSRTGFVYEQYF. The CDR3, as DNA: TGTGCCAGCAGTCGGACAGGGTTTGTCTACGAGCAGTACTTC.

V gene TRBV18 combines with J gene TRBJ2-7, with TRBD1 matching over 9 bases. Per the germline V gene, CDR1 is KGHSH and CDR2 is LQKENI. The CDR3 is 17 amino acids. V was clipped by 3 bases and J by 5 bases; unmatched bases: 14. CDR3 protein: CASSPSPGTGYQDEQYF. As DNA, the CDR3 is TGTGCCAGCTCACCTTCTCCGGGGACAGGGTATCAAGACGAGCAGTACTTC.

The genes are TRBV30 and TRBJ1-3; no definite D call. Trimming removed 2 bases from V and 0 bases from J, with 11 bases in between. CDR1 is GTSNPN, CDR2 SVGIG, per germline (reference sequence). The CDR3 consists of 15 residues. The CDR3 region has the DNA TGTGCCTGGAGTCTTGGCAGAGGCTCTGGAAACACCATATATTTT. It yields the protein CAWSLGRGSGNTIYF.

The gene calls are TRBV5-1 and TRBJ2-1; 11 bases are a match to TRBD2. Losses at the gene ends were 6 bases for V and 9 bases for J; bases not matched to a gene: 11. Germline CDR1 reads SGHRS; CDR2 reads YFSETQ. There are 15 residues in the CDR3. CDR3 DNA: TGCGCCAGCACCCCATTAGGACTAGCGGGCGCTGAGCAGTTCTTC. This encodes CASTPLGLAGAEQFF. The variable domain in full, completed from reference TRBV5-1 and TRBJ2-1, reads KAGVTQTPRYLIKTRGQQVTLSCSPISGHRSVSWYQQTPGQGLQFLFEYFSETQRNKGNFPGRFSGRQFSNSRSEMNVSTLELGDSALYLCASTPLGLAGAEQFFGPGTRLTVL.

The chain combines TRBV6-5 with TRBJ2-1, with D hard to call. The CDR3 length is 12 residues. Germline CDR1 MNHEY, CDR2 SVGAGI. The V and J ends lost 6 bases and 7 bases respectively, with 10 bases between them. The CDR3 is CASSPSLNEQFF. As DNA, the CDR3 is TGTGCCAGCAGCCCCTCGTTAAATGAGCAGTTCTTC.

CDR3 coding DNA: TGTGCCAGTAGTATTTCCCTGGGGGCCCTCTCTGGGGCCAACGTCCTGACTTTC. This codes for CASSISLGALSGANVLTF. The rearrangement uses TRBV19 and TRBJ2-6, with D possibly being TRBD1 (6 bases). From germline, CDR1 is LNHDA and CDR2 SQIVND (reference sequence). There are 18 residues in the CDR3. V was clipped by 3 bases and J by 0 bases, with 15 bases between them.

The V gene is TRBV18, the J gene TRBJ1-5; D gene uncertain. Trimming shortened V by 1 base and J by 3 bases, and 10 bases separated the two germline ends. This CDR3 contains 15 residues. Per the germline V gene, CDR1 is KGHSH and CDR2 is LQKENI. The CDR3 region is CASSPLAPPNQPQHF. In DNA form, the CDR3 reads TGTGCCAGCTCACCACTGGCCCCCCCCAATCAGCCCCAGCATTTT.

The gene calls are TRBV28 and TRBJ2-7; TRBD2 matches at 9 bases. This CDR3 region has 16 residues. V dropped 5 bases and J dropped 1; count of bases not matched to a gene: 9. Germline loops: CDR1 MDHEN, CDR2 SYDVKM. CDR3 coding DNA: TGTGCCAGCAGTGCTCCCGGGACTAGCCTATCCTACGAGCAGTACTTC. Residues: CASSAPGTSLSYEQYF.

The V and J genes are TRBV5-1 and TRBJ1-2; D is ambiguous. Per the germline V gene, CDR1 is SGHRS and CDR2 is YFSETQ. V gave up 1 base and J gave up 6 bases, with 7 bases separating them. The CDR3 has 12 amino acids. This CDR3 is CASSLNPDGYTF. Written as DNA, the CDR3 is TGCGCCAGCAGCTTGAACCCAGATGGCTACACCTTC.